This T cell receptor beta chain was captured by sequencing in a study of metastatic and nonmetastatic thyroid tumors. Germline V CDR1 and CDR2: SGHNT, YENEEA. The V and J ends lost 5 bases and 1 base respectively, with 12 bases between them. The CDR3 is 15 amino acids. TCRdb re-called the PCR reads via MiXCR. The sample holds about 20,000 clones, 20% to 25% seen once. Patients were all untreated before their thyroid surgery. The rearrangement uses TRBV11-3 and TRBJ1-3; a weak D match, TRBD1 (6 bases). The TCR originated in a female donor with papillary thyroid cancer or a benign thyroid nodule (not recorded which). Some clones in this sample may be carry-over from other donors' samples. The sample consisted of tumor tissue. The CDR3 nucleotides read TGTGCCAGCAGCGAAACAGGGACTTCTGGAAACACCATATATTTT. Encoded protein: CASSETGTSGNTIYF.